This T cell receptor (beta chain) was obtained from a study of T-cell reconstitution after alpha-beta-depleted transplantation in children. Unique molecular identifiers were used to barcode this TCRbeta library. TCRdb reanalysed the PCR reads using MiXCR and keeps one entry per CDR3 protein. The table has fewer than 750,000 distinct CDR3 sequences, 27% seen once. This CDR3 region has 15 residues. The V segment lost 8 bases and the J segment 2 bases; nucleotides outside the gene matches: 8. The germline V gene has CDR1 SEHNR and CDR2 FQNEAQ (reference sequence). Of note for this clonotype: The antigen is undetermined.

Study-level points and caveats: TCRbeta diversity was high at day 60 in some patients (a result of surviving recipient T cells and thymic progenitors). The authors attributed T-cell counts and diversity one year after transplant mostly to newly produced T cells.

The TCR was taken from a boy under two years old with Wiskott-Aldrich syndrome, due to receive a stem cell transplant. The source material was PBMCs, sampled before TCRalphabeta/CD19-depleted stem cell transplant. The rearrangement uses TRBV7-9 and TRBJ2-7, with 11 bases aligning to TRBD2. In DNA, the CDR3 is TGTGCCAGCGGGTTAGCGGGAGGGGTACCCTACGAGCAGTACTTC. This translates into CASGLAGGVPYEQYF.